Listed here are 22 T cell receptor beta chains from one sample, sequenced in a study of cytomegalovirus exposure and HLA in healthy donors. The primer mix had 60 Vbeta and 13 Jbeta primers. TCRdb's copy holds only in-frame clones and misses some; the assay was immunoSEQ multiplex PCR. The data hold about 130,000 clones, with about 68% observed a single time. The sequencing input was PBMCs. The receptors shown here come from a human donor in good health.

CDR3 sequence reads: CASSYSVAGYQETQYF. DNA for the CDR3: TGTGCCAGCAGTTACTCTGTAGCGGGGTACCAAGAGACCCAGTACTTC. This chain connects TRBV6-5 to TRBJ2-5, with TRBD2 matching over 8 bases. CDR3 size: 16 residues. J was trimmed by 0 bases and V by 0 bases; bases with no gene match: 3. Germline V CDR1 and CDR2: MNHEY, SVGAGI.

The CDR3 loop is CASSLKFSGFYSYEQYF. CDR3 nucleotide sequence: TGTGCCAGCAGCTTAAAATTTAGCGGGTTCTACTCCTACGAGCAGTACTTC. The chain uses TRBV7-6 and TRBJ2-7; 7 bases line up with TRBD2. In germline, CDR1 is SGHVS, CDR2 FNYEAQ. This CDR3 spans 17 amino acids. V lost 2 bases and J lost 0; bases outside the gene matches: 10.

This clone has just a few counts. The V and J genes are TRBV5-1 and TRBJ2-5; 8 nucleotides agree with TRBD1. The germline gives CDR1 SGHRS, CDR2 YFSETQ. The CDR3 extends over 14 amino acids. Trimming at V came to 2 bases and at J to 4 bases, leaving 4 bases not matched to a gene. Here the CDR3 reads CASSLIDRGETQYF. In DNA, the CDR3 is TGCGCCAGCAGCTTAATCGACAGGGGAGAGACCCAGTACTTC.

This sequence joins TRBV4-3 and TRBJ2-1, with TRBD2 identical over 9 bases. Trimming at V came to 1 base and at J to 7 bases, leaving 11 bases not matched to a gene. CDR1 is LGHNA, CDR2 YSLEER, per germline. This CDR3 is 17 amino acids long. The DNA for the CDR3 is TGCGCCAGCAGCCAAGTGGGAGGCAGCGGGAGGACGAATGAGCAGTTCTTC. Protein: CASSQVGGSGRTNEQFF.

This chain connects TRBV5-4 to TRBJ1-1, with D tentatively TRBD1 (5 bases). The CDR3 is made up of 16 amino acids. V lost 3 bases, J lost 5 bases, and 20 bases lay in between. Per the germline V gene, CDR1 is SGHNT and CDR2 is YYREEE (reference sequence). The CDR3 sequence: CASSSSLGAPETEAFF. CDR3 sequence (DNA): TGTGCCAGCAGCTCTTCGTTAGGGGCGCCGGAAACTGAAGCTTTCTTT.

The J gene is TRBJ2-5, the V gene TRBV19; D may be TRBD2 (5 bases). V lost 4 bases to trimming and J lost 9 bases, with 18 bases between them. CDR3 length: 14 amino acids. CDR1 LNHDA and CDR2 SQIVND come from the germline V gene (reference sequence). The CDR3 is CASSRADWEYPQYF. The CDR3 region has the DNA TGTGCCAGTAGTAGGGCGGATTGGGAGTATCCCCAGTACTTC.

The gene calls are TRBV7-8 and TRBJ1-3; D may be TRBD1 (5 bases). Trimming took 1 base from V and 0 from J, leaving 13 bases between them. This CDR3 spans 17 amino acids. The germline V gene encodes CDR1 SGHVS and CDR2 FQNEAQ. The CDR3 bases are TGTGCCAGCAGCTTAGTCGGACACACGAGCTCTGGAAACACCATATATTTT. Protein sequence: CASSLVGHTSSGNTIYF.

CDR3 in amino acids: CASRPGQVQETQYF. DNA for the CDR3: TGTGCCAGCAGGCCGGGACAGGTCCAAGAGACCCAGTACTTC. J is TRBJ2-5 and V is TRBV2; 8 bases are a match to TRBD1. The CDR3 loop spans 14 amino acids. CDR1 and CDR2 (germline): SNHLY, FYNNEI. The V gene end was trimmed by 6 bases and the J gene end by 1 base; junction bases not matched to a gene: 4.

The chain has TRBV13 and TRBJ1-1; D unclear. The CDR3 length is 14 residues. The germline V gene has CDR1 PRHDT and CDR2 FYEKMQ (reference sequence). V was clipped by 2 bases and J by 0 bases, with 7 bases between them. This CDR3 reads CASSLNSLNTEAFF. In DNA, the CDR3 is TGTGCCAGCAGCTTAAACAGCCTGAACACTGAAGCTTTCTTT.

The chain carries TRBV5-1 and TRBJ2-2; D ambiguous. The germline V and J ends were trimmed by 9 bases and 0 bases, with 18 bases remaining between them. Germline loops: CDR1 SGHRS, CDR2 YFSETQ. The CDR3 loop spans 16 amino acids. CDR3 sequence: CATASGRGTNTGELFF. CDR3 DNA sequence: TGCGCCACCGCCTCTGGCCGAGGTACGAACACCGGGGAGCTGTTTTTT.

The chain employs TRBV29-1 and TRBJ2-1; the D gene is possibly TRBD2 (5 bases). CDR3 length: 12 residues. V dropped 3 bases and J dropped 12 bases, with 15 bases sitting between them. Germline V gene data show CDR1 as SQVTM and CDR2 as ANQGSEA. The CDR3 DNA is TGCAGCGTTGATGGTGCGGGTCTTGGGCAGTTCTTC. Translated, it gives CSVDGAGLGQFF.

This rearrangement joins TRBV9 to TRBJ2-1; D perhaps matches TRBD2 (5 bases). CDR3 length: 14 amino acids. Germline V gene sequence: CDR1 SGDLS, CDR2 YYNGEE. Trimming removed 6 bases at V and 7 bases at J, with 17 bases between. The CDR3: CASTTGSLRNEQFF. CDR3 DNA sequence: TGTGCCAGCACGACGGGATCCCTAAGGAATGAGCAGTTCTTC.

The V and J genes are TRBV9 and TRBJ1-4, with 9 nucleotides matching TRBD1. CDR3 size: 15 residues. Germline V gene data show CDR1 as SGDLS and CDR2 as YYNGEE. V lost 3 bases and J lost 8; bases outside the gene matches: 8. CDR3 nucleotides: TGTGCCAGCAGCGGACCACAGGGGGCGCGAGAAAAACTGTTTTTT. It yields the protein CASSGPQGAREKLFF.

The chain uses TRBV11-3 and TRBJ1-2; 7 bases are shared with TRBD1. Germline CDR1 is SGHNT and CDR2 is YENEEA. The length of the CDR3 is 14 residues. The J segment lost 8 bases and the V segment lost 5 bases, leaving 11 bases of the junction unmatched. The CDR3 sequence is CASSQSQGRGGYTF. The CDR3 DNA reads TGTGCCAGCAGCCAATCACAGGGGAGAGGAGGCTACACCTTC.

This clone was recorded a few times. CDR3 nucleotides: TGTGCCAGCAGCTGGACAGGGGACTACGAGCAGTACTTC. This sequence encodes CASSWTGDYEQYF. The V gene is TRBV5-8, the J gene TRBJ2-7; 9 bases fit TRBD1. With 3 bases clipped from V and 3 bases from J, the junction kept 1 base outside the gene matches. This CDR3 region has 13 residues. Germline-derived CDR1 and CDR2 are SGHTS and YDEGEE.

The chain joins TRBV9 to TRBJ2-7; the D gene is possibly TRBD2 (6 bases). The CDR3 covers 15 residues. The ends were cut back, 0 bases at V and 2 bases at J, with 12 bases in the middle. The V gene's germline CDR1 is SGDLS and CDR2 YYNGEE. The CDR3 DNA is TGTGCCAGCAGCGTAGGGTCTAGCGTTACCTACGAGCAGTACTTC. This codes for CASSVGSSVTYEQYF. Full variable domain (remainder filled in from reference TRBV9 and TRBJ2-7): DSGVTQTPKHLITATGQRVTLRCSPRSGDLSVYWYQQSLDQGLQFLIQYYNGEERAKGNILERFSAQQFPDLHSELNLSSLELGDSALYFCASSVGSSVTYEQYFGPGTRLTVT.

This rearrangement joins TRBV27 to TRBJ2-3, with 16 positions matching TRBD2. Germline CDR1 reads MNHEY; CDR2 reads SMNVEV (reference sequence). The CDR3 sequence is 17 residues long. J lost 4 bases, V lost 3 bases, and 4 bases had no gene match. This chain's CDR3 is CASSFQGLAGGPDTQYF. CDR3 nucleotides: TGTGCCAGCAGTTTTCAGGGACTAGCGGGAGGGCCAGATACGCAGTATTTT.

This clone was recorded only once. The CDR3 sequence is CASSSGGGTYEQYF. CDR3 DNA: TGTGCCAGCAGCTCAGGGGGCGGGACCTACGAGCAGTACTTC. The rearrangement links TRBV5-4 to TRBJ2-7, with 8 bases identical to TRBD1. Trimming removed 3 bases from V and 2 bases from J; junction bases left unmatched: 4. Germline V lookup: CDR1 SGHNT, CDR2 YYREEE (reference sequence). This CDR3 comprises 14 residues.

Worth noting for this clone: Additional DNA sequences in this sample encode the identical CDR3. CDR3: CASSLGGGNQPQHF. The CDR3, as DNA: TGTGCCAGCAGCTTGGGAGGGGGAAATCAGCCCCAGCATTTT. The V gene is TRBV5-6, the J gene TRBJ1-5, with a possible D match to TRBD1 (6 bases). Trimming removed 0 bases from V and 4 bases from J, with 8 bases in between. The germline gives CDR1 SGHDT, CDR2 YYEEEE. The CDR3 is 14 amino acids. Variable domain in full (rest from reference TRBV5-6 and TRBJ1-5): DAGVTQSPTHLIKTRGQQVTLRCSPKSGHDTVSWYQQALGQGPQFIFQYYEEEERQRGNFPDRFSGHQFPNYSSELNVNALLLGDSALYLCASSLGGGNQPQHFGDGTRLSIL.

CDR3: CASSQLAASTDTQYF. CDR3 bases: TGCGCCAGCAGCCAACTAGCGGCTAGCACAGATACGCAGTATTTT. The chain combines TRBV4-1 with TRBJ2-3; 7 nucleotides line up with TRBD2. Germline trimming cut 2 bases from V and 0 bases from J; bases unmatched to any gene: 2. CDR1 and CDR2 from the germline V gene are MGHRA and YSYEKL. CDR3 length equals 15 residues.

CDR3: CASSVGQGAIEQYF. The CDR3 nucleotides read TGTGCCAGCAGCGTTGGACAGGGGGCAATCGAGCAGTACTTC. The chain links TRBV11-3 to TRBJ2-7; 11 bases map to TRBD1. With V trimmed by 5 bases and J by 6 bases, 6 bases remained unmatched. Germline V gene sequence: CDR1 SGHNT, CDR2 YENEEA. This CDR3 is 14 amino acids long.

The chain joins TRBV19 to TRBJ2-7; D not certain. This CDR3 region has 13 residues. Germline-derived CDR1 and CDR2 are LNHDA and SQIVND (reference sequence). V was trimmed by 3 bases and J by 0 bases, leaving 6 bases between them. The CDR3 nucleotides read TGTGCCAGTAGTATGGCCTCCTCCTACGAGCAGTACTTC. Its protein product is CASSMASSYEQYF.